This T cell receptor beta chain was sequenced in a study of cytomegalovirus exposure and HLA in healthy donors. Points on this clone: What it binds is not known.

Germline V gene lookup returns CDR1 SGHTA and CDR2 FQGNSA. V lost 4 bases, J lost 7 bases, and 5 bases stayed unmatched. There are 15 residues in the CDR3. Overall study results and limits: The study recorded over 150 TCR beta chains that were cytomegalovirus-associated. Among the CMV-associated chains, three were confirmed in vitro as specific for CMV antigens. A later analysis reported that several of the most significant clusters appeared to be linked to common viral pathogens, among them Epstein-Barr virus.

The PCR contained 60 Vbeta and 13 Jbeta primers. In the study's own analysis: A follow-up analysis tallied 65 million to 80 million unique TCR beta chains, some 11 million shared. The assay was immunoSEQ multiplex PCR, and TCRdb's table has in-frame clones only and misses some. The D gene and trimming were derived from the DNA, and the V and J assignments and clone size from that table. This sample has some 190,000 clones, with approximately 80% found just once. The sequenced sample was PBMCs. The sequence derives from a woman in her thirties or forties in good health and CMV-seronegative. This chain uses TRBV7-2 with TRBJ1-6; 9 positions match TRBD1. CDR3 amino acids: CASSSPGQGNSPLHF. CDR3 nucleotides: TGTGCCAGCAGCTCACCGGGACAGGGAAATTCACCCCTCCACTTT.